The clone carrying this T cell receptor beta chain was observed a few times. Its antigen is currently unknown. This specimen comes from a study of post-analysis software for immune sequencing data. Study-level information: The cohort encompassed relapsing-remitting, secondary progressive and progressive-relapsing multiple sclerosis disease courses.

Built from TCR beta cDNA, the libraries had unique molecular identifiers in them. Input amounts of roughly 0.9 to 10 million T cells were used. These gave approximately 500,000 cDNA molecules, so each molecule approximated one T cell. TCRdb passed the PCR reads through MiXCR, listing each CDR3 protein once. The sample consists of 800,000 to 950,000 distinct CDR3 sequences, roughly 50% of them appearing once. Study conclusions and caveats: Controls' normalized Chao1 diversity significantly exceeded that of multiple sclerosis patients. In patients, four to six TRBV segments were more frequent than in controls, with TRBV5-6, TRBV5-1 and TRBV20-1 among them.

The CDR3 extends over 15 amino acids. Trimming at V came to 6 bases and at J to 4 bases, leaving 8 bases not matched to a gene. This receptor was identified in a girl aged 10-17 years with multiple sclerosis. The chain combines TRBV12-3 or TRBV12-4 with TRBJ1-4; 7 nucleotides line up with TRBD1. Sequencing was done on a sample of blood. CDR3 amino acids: CASRPRTGHNEKLFF. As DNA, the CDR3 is TGTGCCAGCAGACCCCGGACAGGCCATAATGAAAAACTGTTTTTT.